The source of this T cell receptor (beta chain) is a study of cytomegalovirus exposure and HLA in healthy donors. Healthy bone marrow donors formed the donor group. Germline trimming cut 7 bases from V and 3 bases from J; bases unmatched to any gene: 6. CDR1 and CDR2 from the germline V gene are LNHDA and SQIVND (reference sequence). The CDR3 consists of 15 residues. Amplification used 60 Vbeta primers and 13 Jbeta primers. Only in-frame clones appear in the TCRdb table, and some are missing; sequencing was by immunoSEQ multiplex PCR. There are a few hundred thousand clones in the sample; roughly 91% occur only once, and approximately 1.5% lies in the top ten.

The origin of this receptor is a girl aged 2-10 years in good health and CMV-seronegative. The chain links TRBV19 to TRBJ2-3; 11 positions agree with TRBD2. Sequencing used PBMCs. CDR3 sequence (DNA): TGTGCCAGTACCGCCACTAGCGGGAGTACAGATACGCAGTATTTT. Translating it yields CASTATSGSTDTQYF.